This entry lists 30 T cell receptor beta chains sequenced from one sample in a study of blood T cells in healthy people across ages. For the second PCR, which ran for about 6 to 11 cycles, a sample-barcoded 5' primer and a J-beta primer mix were used. From the 5' RACE reads, TCRdb called clonotypes with MiXCR, one entry per CDR3 protein. The data show about a million distinct CDR3 sequences, about 51% seen once. Sequencing was performed on blood. The receptor source for this set is a woman in her sixties in good health.

This clonotype was seen only a few times. CDR3 DNA: TGTGCCAGCAGTTTGGGACTAGCGGGAATAGAGACCCAGTACTTC. Protein: CASSLGLAGIETQYF. J is TRBJ2-5 and V is TRBV27; 13 bases map to TRBD2. This CDR3 comprises 15 residues. CDR1 MNHEY and CDR2 SMNVEV come from the germline V gene (reference sequence). The ends lost 3 bases at V and 4 bases at J; junction bases unmatched: 2.

In this sample, this clonotype turned up a few times. This chain uses TRBV7-9 with TRBJ2-5; D is unresolved. The CDR3 sequence is 14 residues long. The germline CDR1 and CDR2 sequences are SEHNR and FQNEAQ (reference sequence). With 1 base removed from V and 2 bases from J, the gap between germline ends came to 8 bases. CDR3 sequence reads: CASSLDQAQETQYF. In DNA, the CDR3 is TGTGCCAGCAGCTTAGACCAAGCACAAGAGACCCAGTACTTC.

This clonotype was seen a handful of times. The chain links TRBV12-3 or TRBV12-4 to TRBJ2-1; 8 positions match TRBD2. This CDR3 spans 13 amino acids. V lost 4 bases, J lost 6 bases, and 2 bases stayed unmatched. The CDR3 DNA sequence: TGTGCCAGCAGTTATAGCGGGGTCAATGAGCAGTTCTTC. Protein product: CASSYSGVNEQFF.

The chain recombines TRBV20-1 with TRBJ2-7, with TRBD1 matching over 10 bases. Germline-derived CDR1 and CDR2 are DFQATT and SNEGSKA (reference sequence). V was clipped by 2 bases and J by 6 bases; unmatched bases: 4. The CDR3 sequence is 13 residues long. The chain's CDR3 is CSARRGQGSEQYF. The CDR3 bases are TGCAGTGCTAGACGGGGACAGGGGAGCGAGCAGTACTTC.

The V call is TRBV5-1, the J call TRBJ1-4, with TRBD1 as a possible D gene (5 bases). Germline CDR1 and CDR2: SGHRS and YFSETQ. V lost 0 bases, J lost 8 bases, and 11 bases lay in between. The CDR3 sequence is 14 residues long. The DNA for the CDR3 is TGCGCCAGCAGCTTGGGGGACCCGGAGGAAAAACTGTTTTTT. Translation: CASSLGDPEEKLFF.

The chain links TRBV7-9 to TRBJ2-4, with D possibly being TRBD1 (5 bases). This CDR3 spans 14 amino acids. The V gene lost 5 bases and the J gene lost 7 bases, with 15 bases spanning the gap. The germline V gene has CDR1 SEHNR and CDR2 FQNEAQ (reference sequence). The CDR3 loop is CASSPQAGLNIQYF. The CDR3 DNA is TGTGCCAGCAGCCCTCAAGCAGGGTTGAACATTCAGTACTTC.

The rearrangement links TRBV21-1 to TRBJ2-6; TRBD1 was called by the table and not checked on the DNA. TRBV21-1 is reported as a pseudogene. The CDR3 extends over 16 amino acids. CDR3 sequence reads: CAVDQTPPPGANVLTF. As DNA, the CDR3 is TGTGCCGTCGACCAGACCCCGCCCCCTGGGGCCAACGTCCTGACTTTC.

The chain combines TRBV20-1 with TRBJ1-1; D gene ambiguous. The CDR3 covers 13 residues. Germline CDR1 and CDR2: DFQATT and SNEGSKA (reference sequence). Trimming removed 0 bases from V and 2 bases from J, with 7 bases in between. The CDR3 spells CSARDMSNTEAFF. CDR3 nucleotide sequence: TGCAGTGCTAGAGATATGTCAAACACTGAAGCTTTCTTT.

The V and J genes are TRBV20-1 and TRBJ1-1, with D possibly matching TRBD1 (6 bases). V shed 6 bases and J shed 11 bases, with 16 bases lying between them. The CDR3 extends over 11 amino acids. Germline assignment: CDR1 DFQATT and CDR2 SNEGSKA (reference sequence). The CDR3 reads CSAPGEGGAFF. CDR3 DNA sequence: TGCAGTGCCCCGGGGGAAGGGGGTGCTTTCTTT.

The chain links TRBV30 to TRBJ1-4; unclear D gene. Germline V gives CDR1 GTSNPN, CDR2 SVGIG (reference sequence). CDR3 length: 13 residues. V gave up 0 bases and J gave up 4 bases, with 6 bases separating them. DNA of the CDR3: TGTGCCTGGAGTGTCAACAGTAATGAAAAACTGTTTTTT. Its translation is CAWSVNSNEKLFF. The full variable domain, with the rest looked up from reference TRBV30 and TRBJ1-4, is SQTIHQWPATLVQPVGSPLSLECTVEGTSNPNLYWYRQAAGRGLQLLFYSVGIGQISSEVPQNLSASRPQDRQFILSSKKLLLSDSGFYLCAWSVNSNEKLFFGSGTQLSVL.

DNA of the CDR3: TGCGCCAGCAGCCAAGGGGAATGGGCCAGAGGGGCCAAAAACATTCAGTACTTC. Translated, it gives CASSQGEWARGAKNIQYF. This rearrangement joins TRBV4-1 to TRBJ2-4, with D possibly TRBD2 on 5 matching bases. The germline gives CDR1 MGHRA, CDR2 YSYEKL. V gave up 1 base and J gave up 1 base, with 17 bases separating them. The CDR3 is 18 residues long.

This clonotype turned up a few times. J is TRBJ1-2 and V is TRBV25-1; a weak D match, TRBD1 (5 bases). The ends were cut back, 6 bases at V and 2 bases at J, with 10 bases in the middle. The CDR3 is made up of 13 amino acids. Germline V gene lookup returns CDR1 MGHDK and CDR2 SYGVNS. CDR3 loop: CASRGEINYGYTF. For the CDR3, the DNA is TGTGCCAGCAGGGGGGAAATCAACTATGGCTACACCTTC.

There are a few counts of this clonotype. The chain uses TRBV10-3 and TRBJ1-1, with 9 bases matching TRBD1. This CDR3 has 14 residues. V lost 4 bases, J lost 12 bases, and 12 bases stayed unmatched. Per germline, CDR1 ENHRY and CDR2 SYGVKD. In nucleotides, the CDR3 is TGTGCCATCAGTGCCGGGACAGGGTTCGATGGTTCTTTCTTT. It specifies CAISAGTGFDGSFF.

The chain uses TRBV5-1 and TRBJ2-1, with TRBD2 identical over 11 bases. V trimming: 4 bases; J trimming: 7 bases; junction bases outside the gene matches: 7. CDR1 SGHRS and CDR2 YFSETQ come from the germline V gene. This CDR3 has 15 residues. CDR3 amino acids: CASSVAGTSGNEQFF. CDR3 bases: TGCGCCAGCAGCGTAGCCGGGACTAGCGGAAATGAGCAGTTCTTC.

The V and J genes are TRBV6-5 and TRBJ2-3; D possibly uses TRBD1 or TRBD2 (5 bases each). V gave up 6 bases and J gave up 2 bases, with 15 bases separating them. The CDR3 runs to 15 residues. Germline CDR1 and CDR2: MNHEY and SVGAGI. The CDR3 reads CASRTGRTITDTQYF. The CDR3 DNA reads as TGTGCCAGCAGGACGGGACGGACGATCACAGATACGCAGTATTTT.

The rearrangement links TRBV4-1 to TRBJ2-6, with 10 bases lining up with TRBD1. Per the germline V gene, CDR1 is MGHRA and CDR2 is YSYEKL. The CDR3 is made up of 19 amino acids. The junction had 10 bases not matched to a gene; V was cut back by 5 bases and J by 0 bases. CDR3: CASSNSAGQGPSGANVLTF. The CDR3, as DNA: TGCGCCAGCAGCAATAGCGCGGGACAGGGGCCCTCTGGGGCCAACGTCCTGACTTTC.

CDR3 sequence reads: CASSQGAGDGYTF. The CDR3 DNA follows: TGCGCCAGCAGCCAAGGTGCGGGAGATGGCTACACCTTC. This sequence joins TRBV4-1 and TRBJ1-2; D unresolved. The CDR3 totals 13 residues. V lost 1 base and J 6 bases, leaving 9 bases between the germline ends. CDR1 and CDR2 (germline): MGHRA, YSYEKL.

V and J are TRBV6-6 and TRBJ2-3; 9 bases map to TRBD2. CDR3 length equals 16 residues. Germline CDR1 is MNHNY and CDR2 is SVGAGI (reference sequence). V lost 4 bases to trimming and J lost 4 bases; unmatched junction nucleotides: 9. Here the CDR3 reads CASSSSGKGISDTQYF. DNA of the CDR3: TGTGCCAGCAGTTCTAGCGGGAAGGGGATTTCAGATACGCAGTATTTT.

V usage is TRBV28 and J usage is TRBJ2-5; 7 bases match TRBD1. The germline V gene has CDR1 MDHEN and CDR2 SYDVKM. The CDR3 loop spans 12 amino acids. Unmatched junction bases numbered 10, after V lost 7 bases and J lost 11 bases. This CDR3 is CASKGGLGEQYF. The CDR3 DNA is TGTGCCAGCAAAGGGGGCTTGGGGGAGCAGTACTTC. Variable domain in full (rest from reference TRBV28 and TRBJ2-5): DVKVTQSSRYLVKRTGEKVFLECVQDMDHENMFWYRQDPGLGLRLIYFSYDVKMKEKGDIPEGYSVSREKKERFSLILESASTNQTSMYLCASKGGLGEQYFGPGTRLLVL.

The J gene is TRBJ2-7, the V gene TRBV6-6, with D unresolved. Between the trimmed V and J ends, which lost 2 bases and 6 bases, there was a span of 8 bases. The CDR3 is 12 amino acids. Germline CDR1 reads MNHNY; CDR2 reads SVGAGI (reference sequence). CDR3 sequence reads: CASSYRKTEQYF. CDR3 nucleotides: TGTGCCAGCAGTTACCGAAAGACCGAGCAGTACTTC.

The V and J genes are TRBV20-1 and TRBJ2-7, with TRBD2 as a possible D gene (7 bases). CDR1 and CDR2 from the germline V gene are DFQATT and SNEGSKA (reference sequence). Trimming cost V 5 bases and J 5 bases, with 28 bases left between them. The CDR3 covers 17 residues. CDR3: CSAPNRAKGEGRHEQYF. The CDR3 bases are TGCAGTGCTCCGAACCGAGCCAAGGGGGAGGGTCGACACGAGCAGTACTTC.

This clonotype showed up just a few times. A read error is possible here, since a much larger clone lies one base away. The rearrangement links TRBV20-1 to TRBJ2-7; a possible D gene is TRBD2 (7 bases). Trimming took off 5 bases at V and 6 bases at J, with 23 bases between the two ends. CDR1 DFQATT and CDR2 SNEGSKA come from the germline V gene (reference sequence). This CDR3 spans 15 amino acids. DNA of the CDR3: TGCAGTGCTTCCCCCTTTCCCCCCGGGGGGCGCGAGCAGTACTTC. Its translation: CSASPFPPGGREQYF.

The CDR3 DNA follows: TGTGCCAGCAGTTTAGGGTTTGGGGGGGAGCAGTACTTC. Protein: CASSLGFGGEQYF. The V call is TRBV12-3 or TRBV12-4, the J call TRBJ2-7, with D tentatively TRBD2 (6 bases). CDR3 length equals 13 residues. The ends were cut back, 1 base at V and 7 bases at J, with 11 bases in the middle.

This clonotype was detected a few times. The chain uses TRBV15 and TRBJ2-1; D might be TRBD1 (6 bases). The CDR3 loop spans 14 amino acids. V was cut by 2 bases and J by 7 bases, with 12 bases left in between. CDR1 is LNHNV and CDR2 is YYDKDF in the germline V gene (reference sequence). The CDR3 here is CATSRPFTGNEQFF. The CDR3 coding sequence is TGTGCCACCAGCAGACCCTTCACAGGGAATGAGCAGTTCTTC.

There are a few counts of this clonotype. The rearrangement joins TRBV18 to TRBJ2-4; no clear D gene. Near its end, the DNA agrees better with TRBJ2-7, so the J call may be wrong. The CDR3 sequence is 13 residues long. Germline V lookup: CDR1 KGHSH, CDR2 LQKENI. As DNA, the CDR3 is TGTGCCAGCTCACCCCGACCCCTCTACGAGCAGTACTTC. The encoded protein is CASSPRPLYEQYF.

This clonotype was seen more than once but under ten times. The J gene is TRBJ2-7, the V gene TRBV20-1; D is undetermined. Trimming shortened V by 3 bases and J by 2 bases, and 11 bases separated the two germline ends. The CDR3 has 13 residues. Per germline, CDR1 DFQATT and CDR2 SNEGSKA (reference sequence). CDR3 in amino acids: CSARKELPYEQYF. In DNA, the CDR3 is TGCAGTGCTAGGAAGGAGCTTCCCTACGAGCAGTACTTC.

In the case of this clonotype: Its ends do not fully match the called genes, so a read error is possible. The rearrangement links TRBV19 to TRBJ1-2, with 8 bases fitting TRBD1. The CDR3 is made up of 15 amino acids. Germline CDR1 reads LNHDA; CDR2 reads SQIVND (reference sequence). Here the CDR3 reads CASNPQGALNYGSTF. CDR3 coding DNA: TGTGCCAGTAACCCGCAGGGGGCCCTTAACTATGGCTCCACCTTC.

This clonotype was detected only a few times. The chain is built from TRBV4-1 and TRBJ2-7; 8 bases fit TRBD1. This CDR3 has 14 amino acids. The junction had 3 bases not matched to a gene; V was cut back by 5 bases and J by 0 bases. Germline V gene data show CDR1 as MGHRA and CDR2 as YSYEKL. CDR3 DNA: TGCGCCAGCAGCATACAGGGGGACTCCTACGAGCAGTACTTC. It is translated as CASSIQGDSYEQYF.

CDR3: CASSLARGGDTGELFF. As DNA, the CDR3 is TGTGCCAGCAGTTTAGCCAGGGGAGGTGACACCGGGGAGCTGTTTTTT. The rearrangement links TRBV12-3 or TRBV12-4 to TRBJ2-2; TRBD1 or TRBD2 may be the D gene (6 bases each). Trimming shortened V by 0 bases and J by 3 bases, and 11 bases separated the two germline ends. This CDR3 region has 16 residues.

This clonotype came up a few times. The chain employs TRBV25-1 and TRBJ2-4; D is tentatively TRBD1 or TRBD2 (5 bases each). TRBJ2-7 matches the DNA end more closely, so the J call is doubtful. The V gene's germline CDR1 is MGHDK and CDR2 SYGVNS. This CDR3 spans 13 amino acids. CDR3 loop: CASGTGRTDEQYF. The CDR3 region has the DNA TGTGCCAGCGGTACGGGGCGAACCGACGAGCAGTACTTC.